The 30 T cell receptor beta chains in this list originate from one sample, sequenced in a study of blood T cell repertoires in COVID-19. The protocol was immunoSEQ multiplex PCR, while the TCRdb copy is restricted to in-frame clones and leaves out a portion. The table shows about 96,000 clones, with roughly 83% occurring only once. The sample comprised peripheral blood. These receptors were taken from a woman between 55 and 75 years old with acute or convalescent COVID-19.

This clone was picked up one time. V and J are TRBV4-2 and TRBJ2-7; D might be TRBD1 (6 bases). V was cut by 3 bases and J by 1 base, with 16 bases left in between. Germline CDR1 and CDR2: LGHNA and YNFKEQ. This CDR3 spans 16 amino acids. The CDR3 nucleotides are TGTGCCAGCAGCCATGTTCAAGGGGGTGTATCCTACGAGCAGTACTTC. It encodes CASSHVQGGVSYEQYF.

The chain has TRBV6-4 and TRBJ1-5; D unclear. The V and J ends lost 6 bases and 5 bases respectively, with 14 bases between them. In germline, CDR1 is MRHNA, CDR2 SNTAGT. The CDR3 totals 14 residues. The CDR3 bases are TGTGCCAGCAGCCGGGAGCTGGTGGATCAGCCCCAGCATTTT. It yields the protein CASSRELVDQPQHF.

The V call is TRBV7-2, the J call TRBJ2-1; D unresolved. This CDR3 contains 11 residues. V was cut by 3 bases and J by 10 bases, with 7 bases left in between. CDR1 is SGHTA, CDR2 FQGNSA, per germline. CDR3 nucleotide sequence: TGTGCCAGCAGCTTTCCTGTCGAGCAGTTCTTC. Encoded protein: CASSFPVEQFF.

The J gene is TRBJ2-7, the V gene TRBV28; the D is unclear. Germline V gives CDR1 MDHEN, CDR2 SYDVKM. The CDR3 covers 15 residues. V was cut by 2 bases and J by 1 base, with 12 bases left in between. The CDR3 reads CASSLTGQLSYEQYF. CDR3 in DNA: TGTGCCAGCAGTTTAACTGGGCAGTTGTCCTACGAGCAGTACTTC.

The V call is TRBV6-6, the J call TRBJ2-7, with 10 bases identical to TRBD1. The CDR3 spans 16 residues. The V and J ends lost 2 bases and 6 bases, in that order; junction bases with no gene match: 10. The V gene's germline CDR1 is MNHNY and CDR2 SVGAGI (reference sequence). The CDR3 DNA follows: TGTGCCAGCAGTTACGAAGCGGACAGGGGGTTTCTCGAGCAGTACTTC. Translation: CASSYEADRGFLEQYF.

This chain connects TRBV28 to TRBJ2-5; TRBD2 aligns across 9 bases. J was trimmed by 5 bases and V by 3 bases; bases with no gene match: 4. The V gene's germline CDR1 is MDHEN and CDR2 SYDVKM. CDR3 length: 14 amino acids. The DNA for the CDR3 is TGTGCCAGCAGTTTGGCGGGGGGGCCGGAGACCCAGTACTTC. Its translation: CASSLAGGPETQYF.

The V gene is TRBV10-3, the J gene TRBJ2-3; TRBD1 matches 8 bases. CDR3 length equals 14 residues. Trimming took 5 bases from V and 4 from J; bases not matched to a gene: 5. Per the germline V gene, CDR1 is ENHRY and CDR2 is SYGVKD. CDR3 region: CAISRDRNSDTQYF. For the CDR3, the DNA is TGTGCCATCAGTCGGGACAGGAATTCAGATACGCAGTATTTT.

This sequence joins TRBV6-5 and TRBJ1-1, with TRBD1 identical over 8 bases. CDR3 length: 13 residues. J was trimmed by 7 bases and V by 8 bases; bases with no gene match: 9. Germline lookup yields CDR1 MNHEY and CDR2 SVGAGI. For the CDR3, the DNA is TGTGCCAGCGGACAGGGCTTCCCTATTGAAGCTTTCTTT. It yields the protein CASGQGFPIEAFF.

This clone has just one count. CDR3 loop: CASSSRQGVREQYF. CDR3 nucleotide sequence: TGTGCCAGCAGTTCAAGACAGGGGGTGCGGGAGCAGTACTTC. This chain connects TRBV27 to TRBJ2-7, with TRBD1 matching over 9 bases. The CDR3 is made up of 14 amino acids. J lost 7 bases, V lost 4 bases, and 8 bases had no gene match. Germline CDR1 reads MNHEY; CDR2 reads SMNVEV (reference sequence).

J is TRBJ2-7 and V is TRBV3-1 (or the pseudogene TRBV3-2), with 11 bases that match TRBD1. The CDR3 runs 14 residues. Trimming cost V 2 bases and J 6 bases; bases outside gene matches: 3. CDR1 and CDR2 (germline): LGHDT, YNNKEL (reference sequence). The CDR3 protein is CASSQPGQGAEQYF. The CDR3 bases are TGTGCCAGCAGCCAACCCGGACAGGGGGCCGAGCAGTACTTC.

This chain uses TRBV27 with TRBJ1-4; 12 nucleotides match TRBD1. Germline CDR1 MNHEY, CDR2 SMNVEV (reference sequence). V lost 4 bases, J lost 4 bases, and 7 bases stayed unmatched. There are 17 residues in the CDR3. CDR3 sequence (DNA): TGTGCCAGCAGTTCCGGGACAGGGGGCTCTTTTAATGAAAAACTGTTTTTT. Protein sequence: CASSSGTGGSFNEKLFF.

This chain joins TRBV7-9 and TRBJ2-2; 8 bases align to TRBD1. Losses at the gene ends were 5 bases for V and 5 bases for J; bases not matched to a gene: 10. The CDR3 totals 16 residues. Germline V gene sequence: CDR1 SEHNR, CDR2 FQNEAQ (reference sequence). CDR3 nucleotides: TGTGCCAGCAGCCCGTCTGCAGGGGGCCAAACCGGGGAGCTGTTTTTT. Its protein product is CASSPSAGGQTGELFF.

The CDR3 loop reads CASKPDRDSFSDEQYF. The CDR3 coding sequence is TGTGCCAGTAAACCAGACCGGGACAGCTTCTCTGACGAGCAGTACTTC. The V call is TRBV19, the J call TRBJ2-7; 7 positions match TRBD1. J lost 5 bases, V lost 7 bases, and 17 bases had no gene match. Germline V gene sequence: CDR1 LNHDA, CDR2 SQIVND (reference sequence). The CDR3 extends over 16 amino acids. The complete variable domain, with remaining parts taken from reference TRBV19 and TRBJ2-7, reads DGGITQSPKYLFRKEGQNVTLSCEQNLNHDAMYWYRQDPGQGLRLIYYSQIVNDFQKGDIAEGYSVSREKKESFPLTVTSAQKNPTAFYLCASKPDRDSFSDEQYFGPGTRLTVT.

The chain is built from TRBV5-1 and TRBJ2-1, with 9 bases aligning to TRBD1. Germline V CDR1 and CDR2: SGHRS, YFSETQ. The CDR3 spans 16 residues. V lost 6 bases and J lost 1; bases outside the gene matches: 8. The CDR3 reads CASNFDRGGSYNEQFF. The CDR3 nucleotides are TGCGCCAGCAACTTCGACAGGGGGGGATCCTACAATGAGCAGTTCTTC.

V and J are TRBV30 and TRBJ2-1, with D perhaps matching TRBD2 (6 bases). The CDR3 loop spans 12 amino acids. Germline CDR1 reads GTSNPN; CDR2 reads SVGIG (reference sequence). The V end lost 0 bases, the J end lost 7 bases, and 7 bases lay between the germline ends. This chain's CDR3 is CAWSVRGNEQFF. The CDR3 DNA sequence: TGTGCCTGGAGTGTACGGGGGAATGAGCAGTTCTTC.

This clone has only a few counts. The chain recombines TRBV11-2 with TRBJ2-7, with D possibly matching TRBD2 (6 bases). The CDR3 contains 15 residues. Germline V gene data show CDR1 as SGHAT and CDR2 as FQNNGV. V gave up 3 bases and J gave up 0 bases, with 12 bases separating them. The CDR3: CASSLEGRGSYEQYF. The CDR3 region has the DNA TGTGCCAGCAGCTTGGAGGGTCGGGGCTCCTACGAGCAGTACTTC.

The J gene is TRBJ2-2, the V gene TRBV30, with D tentatively TRBD2 (6 bases). V gave up 2 bases and J gave up 5 bases, with 15 bases separating them. Germline loops: CDR1 GTSNPN, CDR2 SVGIG (reference sequence). The CDR3 totals 15 residues. The CDR3 is CAWSPGLATTGELFF. CDR3 in DNA: TGTGCCTGGAGTCCGGGGCTAGCGACTACCGGGGAGCTGTTTTTT.

This rearrangement joins TRBV10-3 to TRBJ2-7; tentative D call: TRBD2 (7 bases). Trimming removed 2 bases at V and 2 bases at J, with 19 bases between. In germline, CDR1 is ENHRY, CDR2 SYGVKD. This CDR3 spans 17 amino acids. The CDR3 DNA sequence: TGTGCCATCAGTGAGACCGCCAAGGGGGGGGATCCCTACGAGCAGTACTTC. Protein product: CAISETAKGGDPYEQYF.

The chain has TRBV7-3 and TRBJ2-3; TRBD2 might be the D (7 bases). CDR3 length: 15 residues. CDR1 is SGHTA, CDR2 FQGTGA, per germline. V dropped 2 bases and J dropped 3 bases, with 12 bases sitting between them. The CDR3: CASSLPGGQTDTQYF. CDR3 sequence (DNA): TGTGCCAGCAGCTTACCCGGGGGGCAGACAGATACGCAGTATTTT.

V and J are TRBV5-1 and TRBJ2-7; 9 bases are shared with TRBD1. CDR1 and CDR2 (germline): SGHRS, YFSETQ. CDR3 length equals 14 residues. V dropped 1 base and J dropped 4; count of bases not matched to a gene: 3. Written as DNA, the CDR3 is TGCGCCAGCAGCTTGACAGGGGGCGGTTACGAGCAGTACTTC. Translating it yields CASSLTGGGYEQYF.

This chain connects TRBV5-1 to TRBJ2-7; D is ambiguous. The V end lost 0 bases, the J end lost 6 bases, and 13 bases lay between the germline ends. This CDR3 comprises 14 residues. Per germline, CDR1 SGHRS and CDR2 YFSETQ. The CDR3 bases are TGCGCCAGCAGCTTGGTATCGGAGAGAGGCGAGCAGTACTTC. Protein sequence: CASSLVSERGEQYF.

This clone was counted once. The V gene is TRBV2, the J gene TRBJ2-7; 9 positions match TRBD1. CDR3 size: 13 residues. CDR1 is SNHLY, CDR2 FYNNEI, per germline. V lost 6 bases and J lost 12; bases outside the gene matches: 12. The CDR3 here is CASRIQGAVIPYF. DNA for the CDR3: TGTGCCAGCAGAATACAGGGGGCAGTTATACCGTACTTC.

This clone showed up just once. The gene calls are TRBV3-1 (or the pseudogene TRBV3-2) and TRBJ2-5; TRBD2 agrees at 12 bases. The CDR3 has 14 amino acids. V gave up 4 bases and J gave up 3 bases; unmatched junction bases: 0. Germline values: CDR1 LGHDT, CDR2 YNNKEL (reference sequence). This chain's CDR3 is CASSRTSGEETQYF. CDR3 nucleotides: TGTGCCAGCAGCCGGACTAGCGGGGAAGAGACCCAGTACTTC.

This clone was counted between two and nine times. V gene TRBV24-1 combines with J gene TRBJ1-5; the match to TRBD1 covers 7 bases. Germline V gene lookup returns CDR1 KGHDR and CDR2 SFDVKD. Trimming removed 4 bases from V and 1 base from J; junction bases left unmatched: 3. The CDR3 consists of 15 residues. The CDR3 here is CATSEGGGSNQPQHF. The CDR3 bases are TGTGCCACCAGTGAAGGGGGCGGGAGCAATCAGCCCCAGCATTTT.

The V and J genes are TRBV5-1 and TRBJ1-1; D may be TRBD1 (5 bases). Germline V gene lookup returns CDR1 SGHRS and CDR2 YFSETQ. V dropped 0 bases and J dropped 3 bases, with 9 bases sitting between them. CDR3 size: 14 residues. For the CDR3, the DNA is TGCGCCAGCAGCTTGGGGCCCAGGGACACTGAAGCTTTCTTT. Encoded protein: CASSLGPRDTEAFF.

In its sample, this clone was seen a few times. The J gene is TRBJ2-7, the V gene TRBV20-1, with a tentative D call TRBD2 (5 bases). The CDR3 has 14 residues. V lost 3 bases, J lost 6 bases, and 18 bases lay in between. Germline lookup yields CDR1 DFQATT and CDR2 SNEGSKA (reference sequence). This CDR3 is CSASLADWTPEQYF. The CDR3 DNA is TGCAGTGCTAGTTTGGCGGACTGGACTCCCGAGCAGTACTTC.

V is TRBV11-1 and J is TRBJ2-7, with D tentatively TRBD1 (6 bases). Germline V gene sequence: CDR1 SGHAT, CDR2 FQDESV (reference sequence). This CDR3 is built from 15 residues. With 2 bases removed from V and 2 bases from J, the gap between germline ends came to 13 bases. The CDR3 region is CASSLRTRGTYEQYF. The CDR3 DNA reads as TGTGCCAGCAGCTTAAGGACAAGGGGGACCTACGAGCAGTACTTC. The full variable domain, in which reference TRBV11-1 and TRBJ2-7 provide the parts outside the CDR3, is EAEVAQSPRYKITEKSQAVAFWCDPISGHATLYWYRQILGQGPELLVQFQDESVVDDSQLPKDRFSAERLKGVDSTLKIQPAELGDSAMYLCASSLRTRGTYEQYFGPGTRLTVT.

This clone is a singleton in its sample. The chain links TRBV10-3 to TRBJ2-5; weak D call: TRBD2 (5 bases). The germline CDR1 and CDR2 sequences are ENHRY and SYGVKD. The CDR3 is 14 amino acids. V lost 3 bases, J lost 2 bases, and 10 bases lay in between. The CDR3: CAISDAGGQETQYF. CDR3 coding DNA: TGTGCCATCAGTGACGCGGGCGGACAAGAGACCCAGTACTTC.

The chain links TRBV30 to TRBJ1-5; no clear D gene. The V gene lost 2 bases and the J gene lost 5 bases, with 10 bases spanning the gap. There are 13 residues in the CDR3. Per the germline V gene, CDR1 is GTSNPN and CDR2 is SVGIG (reference sequence). CDR3 bases: TGTGCCTGGAGTACCCACCGGGATCAGCCCCAGCATTTT. Translating it yields CAWSTHRDQPQHF.

V usage is TRBV2 and J usage is TRBJ1-6, with D possibly TRBD1 on 5 matching bases. The CDR3 totals 14 residues. Germline CDR1 and CDR2: SNHLY and FYNNEI. Trimming shortened V by 3 bases and J by 7 bases, and 10 bases separated the two germline ends. CDR3 loop: CASSEGGWNSPLHF. Written as DNA, the CDR3 is TGTGCCAGCAGTGAGGGGGGTTGGAATTCACCCCTCCACTTT. The full variable domain, in which reference TRBV2 and TRBJ1-6 provide the parts outside the CDR3, is EPEVTQTPSHQVTQMGQEVILRCVPISNHLYFYWYRQILGQKVEFLVSFYNNEISEKSEIFDDQFSVERPDGSNFTLKIRSTKLEDSAMYFCASSEGGWNSPLHFGNGTRLTVT.